A single sample is the source of the 2 T cell receptor beta chains below, sequenced in a study of T cell changes during pregnancy in multiple sclerosis. This table comes from immunoSEQ multiplex PCR, and its TCRdb copy is limited to in-frame clones, with some not included. The sample yields 50,000 to 55,000 clones, around nine tenths seen once. Sequences were derived from CD4+ T cells from peripheral blood mononuclear cells, sampled in the third trimester of pregnancy. The receptor set was obtained from a female donor with multiple sclerosis, enrolled in a pregnancy study.

The chain recombines TRBV4-2 with TRBJ2-3, with D perhaps TRBD2 (7 bases). The CDR3 extends over 16 amino acids. Germline V lookup: CDR1 LGHNA, CDR2 YNFKEQ. V lost 1 base and J lost 4, with 15 bases in between. The CDR3 sequence is CASSQVWGGASDTQYF. The CDR3 DNA is TGTGCCAGCAGCCAAGTCTGGGGGGGGGCCTCAGATACGCAGTATTTT.

The rearrangement links TRBV11-2 to TRBJ2-3, with 7 bases aligning to TRBD2. Germline loops: CDR1 SGHAT, CDR2 FQNNGV. The CDR3 consists of 16 residues. Germline trimming cut 5 bases from V and 2 bases from J; bases unmatched to any gene: 10. The CDR3 DNA is TGTGCCAGCAGCGGCCAACTAGCGTGGGTCACAGATACGCAGTATTTT. It encodes CASSGQLAWVTDTQYF.